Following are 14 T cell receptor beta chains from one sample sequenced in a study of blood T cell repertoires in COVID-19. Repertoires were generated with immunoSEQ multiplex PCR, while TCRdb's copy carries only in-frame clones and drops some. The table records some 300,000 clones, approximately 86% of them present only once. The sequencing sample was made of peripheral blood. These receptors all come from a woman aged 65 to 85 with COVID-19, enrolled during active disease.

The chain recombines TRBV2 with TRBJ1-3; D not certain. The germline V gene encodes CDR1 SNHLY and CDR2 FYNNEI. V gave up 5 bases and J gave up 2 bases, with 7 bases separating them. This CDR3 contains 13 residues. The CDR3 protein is CASSRDPGNTIYF. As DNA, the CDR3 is TGTGCCAGCAGTCGGGATCCTGGAAACACCATATATTTT.

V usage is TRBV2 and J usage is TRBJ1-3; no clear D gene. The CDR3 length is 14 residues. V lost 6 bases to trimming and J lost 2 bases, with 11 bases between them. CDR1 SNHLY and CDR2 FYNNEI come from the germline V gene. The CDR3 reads CASSPTRAGNTIYF. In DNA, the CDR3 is TGTGCCAGCAGCCCGACGAGGGCTGGAAACACCATATATTTT. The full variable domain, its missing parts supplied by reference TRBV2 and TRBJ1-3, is EPEVTQTPSHQVTQMGQEVILRCVPISNHLYFYWYRQILGQKVEFLVSFYNNEISEKSEIFDDQFSVERPDGSNFTLKIRSTKLEDSAMYFCASSPTRAGNTIYFGEGSWLTVV.

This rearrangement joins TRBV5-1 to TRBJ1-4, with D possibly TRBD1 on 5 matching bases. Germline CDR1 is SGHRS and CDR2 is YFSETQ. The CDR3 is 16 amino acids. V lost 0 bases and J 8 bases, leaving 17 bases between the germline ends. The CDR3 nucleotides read TGCGCCAGCAGCTTGGGGCCGGTGGGGCTGGGGGAAAAACTGTTTTTT. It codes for CASSLGPVGLGEKLFF. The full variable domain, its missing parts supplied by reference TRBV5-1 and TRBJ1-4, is KAGVTQTPRYLIKTRGQQVTLSCSPISGHRSVSWYQQTPGQGLQFLFEYFSETQRNKGNFPGRFSGRQFSNSRSEMNVSTLELGDSALYLCASSLGPVGLGEKLFFGSGTQLSVL.

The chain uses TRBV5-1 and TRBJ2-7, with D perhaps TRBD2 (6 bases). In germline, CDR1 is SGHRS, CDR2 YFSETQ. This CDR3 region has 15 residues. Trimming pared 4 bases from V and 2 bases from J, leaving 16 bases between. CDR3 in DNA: TGCGCCAGCAGCAAGGACGGAGGGGCTACCTACGAGCAGTACTTC. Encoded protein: CASSKDGGATYEQYF.

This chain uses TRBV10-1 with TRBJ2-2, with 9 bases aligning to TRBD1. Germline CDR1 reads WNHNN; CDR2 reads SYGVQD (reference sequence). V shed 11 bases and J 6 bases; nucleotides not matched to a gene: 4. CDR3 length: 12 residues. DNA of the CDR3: TGCGCCGTACAGGGGGCGTCCGGGGAGCTGTTTTTT. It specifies CAVQGASGELFF.

CDR3 sequence reads: CTSSFRTSAGLYPSSYEQYF. Here the CDR3 DNA reads TGCACCAGCAGCTTCCGGACTAGCGCGGGGCTCTACCCCAGCTCCTACGAGCAGTACTTC. This sequence joins TRBV1 and TRBJ2-7; whether TRBD2, the table's D call, matches the DNA was not checked. TRBV1 is marked as a pseudogene. This CDR3 contains 20 residues.

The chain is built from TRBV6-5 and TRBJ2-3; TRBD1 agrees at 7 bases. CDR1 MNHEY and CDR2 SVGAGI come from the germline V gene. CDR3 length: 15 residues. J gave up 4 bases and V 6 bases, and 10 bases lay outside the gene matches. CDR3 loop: CASSPGTVFSDTQYF. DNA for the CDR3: TGTGCCAGCAGCCCCGGGACAGTGTTCTCAGATACGCAGTATTTT.

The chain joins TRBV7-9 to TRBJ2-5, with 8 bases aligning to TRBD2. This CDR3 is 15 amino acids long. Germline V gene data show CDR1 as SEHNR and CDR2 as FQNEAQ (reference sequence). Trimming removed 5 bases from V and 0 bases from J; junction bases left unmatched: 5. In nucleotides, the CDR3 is TGTGCCAGCAGCCCGGGAGGGGGGCACCAAGAGACCCAGTACTTC. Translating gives CASSPGGGHQETQYF.

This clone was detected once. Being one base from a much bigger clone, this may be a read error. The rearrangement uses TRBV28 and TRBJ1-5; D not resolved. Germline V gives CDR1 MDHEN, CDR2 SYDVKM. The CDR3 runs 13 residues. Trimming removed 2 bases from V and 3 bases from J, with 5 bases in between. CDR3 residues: CASSLENNQPQHF. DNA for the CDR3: TGTGCCAGCAGTTTAGAGAACAATCAGCCCCAGCATTTT.

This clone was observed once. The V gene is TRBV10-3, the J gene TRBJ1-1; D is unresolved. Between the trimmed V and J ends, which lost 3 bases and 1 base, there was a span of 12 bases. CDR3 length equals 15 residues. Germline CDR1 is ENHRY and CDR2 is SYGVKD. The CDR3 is CAISEEIDANTEAFF. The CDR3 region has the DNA TGTGCCATCAGTGAAGAGATTGATGCGAACACTGAAGCTTTCTTT.

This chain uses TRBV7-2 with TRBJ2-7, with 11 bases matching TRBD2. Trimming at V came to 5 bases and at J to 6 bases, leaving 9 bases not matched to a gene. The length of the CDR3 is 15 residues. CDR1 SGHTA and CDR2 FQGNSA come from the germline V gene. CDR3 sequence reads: CASSRLAGGAGEQYF. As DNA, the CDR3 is TGTGCCAGCAGCCGTCTAGCGGGGGGAGCCGGCGAGCAGTACTTC.

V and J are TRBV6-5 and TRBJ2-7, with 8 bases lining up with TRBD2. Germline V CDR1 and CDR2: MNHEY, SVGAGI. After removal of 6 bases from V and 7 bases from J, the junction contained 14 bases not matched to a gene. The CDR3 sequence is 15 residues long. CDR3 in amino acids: CASSPSVGGAREQYF. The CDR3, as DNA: TGTGCCAGCAGCCCCTCCGTCGGGGGGGCGAGGGAGCAGTACTTC.

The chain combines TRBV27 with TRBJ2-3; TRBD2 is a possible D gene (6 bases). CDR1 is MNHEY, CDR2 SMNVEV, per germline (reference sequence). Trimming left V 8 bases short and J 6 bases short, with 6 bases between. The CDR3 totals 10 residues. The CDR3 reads CASGGDTQYF. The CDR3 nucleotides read TGTGCCAGCGGGGGGGATACGCAGTATTTT.

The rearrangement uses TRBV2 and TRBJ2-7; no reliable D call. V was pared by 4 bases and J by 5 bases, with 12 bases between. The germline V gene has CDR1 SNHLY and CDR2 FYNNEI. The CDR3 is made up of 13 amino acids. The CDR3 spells CASSGGRSDEQYF. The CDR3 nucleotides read TGTGCCAGCAGTGGTGGCAGGTCTGACGAGCAGTACTTC.